This T cell receptor beta chain was sequenced during a study of beta chain features in type 1 diabetes. Study-wide results and limits: TCRB CDR3s were moderately but significantly shorter in Type 1 diabetes patients in all four CD4+ subsets. For patients and controls alike, PCR might favor shorter templates to the same degree.

Donors contributed one heparinised blood draw apiece, averaging roughly 100 mL. Investigators reverse transcribed all isolated RNA, so they sequenced expressed TCRB transcripts. It was found that naive, central memory and regulatory T cell samples averaged around 3.6 million reads. Clones were read by immunoSEQ multiplex PCR, and TCRdb kept only the in-frame ones, dropping some. The data contain 810,000 or so clones, about 17% of them singletons. This CDR3 spans 15 amino acids. Trimming at V came to 6 bases and at J to 1 base, leaving 4 bases not matched to a gene. Germline loops: CDR1 LNHDA, CDR2 SQIVND (reference sequence). Concerning this clone itself: Its cognate antigen is unknown.

The chain recombines TRBV19 with TRBJ1-5; TRBD1 matches at 9 bases. Sequencing was carried out using naive CD4+ T cells from blood. The TCR comes from a woman aged 18-29 years in good health. As DNA, the CDR3 is TGTGCCAGTAGGGGACAGGGTAGCAGCAATCAGCCCCAGCATTTT. Encoded protein: CASRGQGSSNQPQHF.